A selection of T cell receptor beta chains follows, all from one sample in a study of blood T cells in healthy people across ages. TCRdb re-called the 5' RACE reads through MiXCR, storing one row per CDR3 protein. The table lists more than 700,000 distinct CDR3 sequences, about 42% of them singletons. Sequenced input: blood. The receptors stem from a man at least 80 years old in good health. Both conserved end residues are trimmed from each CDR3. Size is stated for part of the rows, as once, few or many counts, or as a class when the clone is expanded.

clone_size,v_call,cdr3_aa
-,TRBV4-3,ASSQGGGLLGTQF
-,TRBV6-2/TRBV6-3,ASSGGIYEQY
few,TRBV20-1,SARVRDRLNQPQH
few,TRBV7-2,ASSLDPGLAKNIQY
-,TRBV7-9,ASMAGQGEDEQF
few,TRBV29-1,STQGTGRNEQF
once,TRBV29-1,SAMDGYGYT
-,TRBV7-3,ASSLGLAGDRDTQY
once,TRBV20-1,STSGTSTDTQY
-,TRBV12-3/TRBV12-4,ASSFMGAQETRY
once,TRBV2,ASTFPGPGLSEQY
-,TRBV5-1,ASSTQTSARGTQY
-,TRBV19,ASSIGGVAGFGWF
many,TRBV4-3,ASSQVRGTYEQY
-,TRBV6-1,ASSEWAYSNYGYT
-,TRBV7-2,ASSSRGRRELF
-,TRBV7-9,ASSLRGNNEKLF
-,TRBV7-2,ASKMGQQSYEQY
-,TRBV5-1,ASSWTPGSIIDGYT
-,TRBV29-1,SVEKTAFSYNEQF
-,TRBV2,ASSEATVTGELF
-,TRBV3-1,ASSLGLNRELF
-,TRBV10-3,AIKAGLNTGELF
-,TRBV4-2,ASSRLFDRGRSDTQY
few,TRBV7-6,ASSLAGHLEQY
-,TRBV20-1,SAVPGLAVQETQY
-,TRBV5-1,ASSFGTGAILAKNIQY
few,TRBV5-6,ASSLTGSKNIQY
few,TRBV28,ASRGTARNEQY
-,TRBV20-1,SAYYMGYNEQF
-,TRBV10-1,ASSKDTNYEQY
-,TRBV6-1,ASSDSAFWGEEQF
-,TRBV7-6,ASSLSSGRALRNEQF
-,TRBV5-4,ASSPTQTGGFSGYT
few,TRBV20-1,SAKFPGSRNEQF